The clone carrying this T cell receptor beta chain is a singleton in its sample. What it binds is not known. Germline V gene sequence: CDR1 MNHEY, CDR2 SVGAGI. The junction had 5 bases not matched to a gene; V was cut back by 2 bases and J by 1 base. The CDR3 runs 16 residues. The sample originates from a study of shared clonotypes between healthy human individuals. Study-level points and caveats: Some naive CD4 clonotypes, roughly 5%, turned up in common across a handful of donors.

Clones were sequenced by immunoSEQ multiplex PCR, and TCRdb holds only the in-frame ones, with some missing. The sample records millions of clones, over 90% being singletons. The sequence was obtained from a man aged 18-30 years in good health. Some clones in this sample may be carry-over from other donors' samples. The chain has TRBV6-5 and TRBJ1-5, with TRBD1 matching over 7 bases. Sequenced: naive CD4+ T cells from PBMCs. The sample's subset: CD45RA+ positively selected. CDR3 in amino acids: CASSYRQGGSNQPQHF. CDR3 DNA: TGTGCCAGCAGTTACCGACAGGGAGGAAGCAATCAGCCCCAGCATTTT.